Listed here are 4 T cell receptor beta chains from one sample, sequenced in a study of radiotherapy plus CTLA-4 blockade in lung cancer. Generated by immunoSEQ multiplex PCR, the TCRdb table keeps only in-frame clones and is missing some. The sample has about 68,000 clones, around 79% seen once. The sequencing used peripheral blood, collected from a patient treated with radiotherapy plus ipilimumab. These receptors came from a human donor with non-small cell lung cancer who had a complete response to radiotherapy plus ipilimumab.

The rearrangement links TRBV18 to TRBJ2-3; 10 nucleotides match TRBD1. This CDR3 spans 15 amino acids. The J segment lost 10 bases and the V segment lost 2 bases, leaving 9 bases of the junction unmatched. Germline loops: CDR1 KGHSH, CDR2 LQKENI. CDR3 protein: CASSPTGQGYIAQYF. In nucleotides, the CDR3 is TGTGCCAGCTCACCAACGGGACAGGGGTACATCGCGCAGTATTTT.

This chain connects TRBV7-8 to TRBJ2-1; 7 nucleotides line up with TRBD1. CDR1 is SGHVS and CDR2 is FQNEAQ in the germline V gene. V lost 5 bases to trimming and J lost 1 base; unmatched junction nucleotides: 5. The CDR3 is made up of 15 amino acids. CDR3 in DNA: TGTGCCAGCAGCCAGGGGGATATATCCTACAATGAGCAGTTCTTC. Amino acid sequence: CASSQGDISYNEQFF.

The CDR3 protein is CASSSWTGNYGYTF. The CDR3, as DNA: TGTGCCAGCAGTTCTTGGACAGGGAACTATGGCTACACCTTC. The chain uses TRBV6-1 and TRBJ1-2; 8 bases align to TRBD1. CDR3 length equals 14 residues. Germline CDR1 MNHNS, CDR2 SASEGT. V was clipped by 5 bases and J by 2 bases; unmatched bases: 4.

This sequence joins TRBV27 and TRBJ2-3, with D unclear. CDR3 length: 12 amino acids. Germline V gene sequence: CDR1 MNHEY, CDR2 SMNVEV (reference sequence). V shed 5 bases and J shed 0 bases, with 3 bases lying between them. In nucleotides, the CDR3 is TGTGCCAGCAGTCCCAGCACAGATACGCAGTATTTT. Translating gives CASSPSTDTQYF.